The 10 T cell receptor beta chains below come from one sample, sequenced in a study of Ad26.COV2.S vaccination and SARS-CoV-2 variants. Treatment given: roughly 18 received Ad26.COV2.S at low or high dose, single or two shots; about 5 received placebo; per-sample allocation not given. Sampling happened 63 days after the first vaccine or placebo injection. TCRdb's table, derived via immunoSEQ multiplex PCR, lists solely in-frame clones and lacks some. The sample carries just over 350,000 clones, about 85% recorded once. Here the sequenced sample was peripheral blood, taken in a trial of Ad26.COV2.S vaccine versus placebo. These receptors all come from a person between 18 and 65 years old who received the Ad26.COV2.S COVID-19 vaccine or a placebo.

The chain joins TRBV19 to TRBJ1-4; the match to TRBD1 covers 7 bases. J was trimmed by 4 bases and V by 4 bases; bases with no gene match: 9. This CDR3 spans 16 amino acids. Germline V gene sequence: CDR1 LNHDA, CDR2 SQIVND (reference sequence). Here the CDR3 DNA reads TGTGCCAGTAGTAGTCCCGGGACAGCATTTAATGAAAAACTGTTTTTT. This translates into CASSSPGTAFNEKLFF.

There are a few counts of this clone. The chain employs TRBV27 and TRBJ1-1, with TRBD1 identical over 8 bases. J was trimmed by 4 bases and V by 4 bases; bases with no gene match: 8. The CDR3 totals 15 residues. Germline loops: CDR1 MNHEY, CDR2 SMNVEV (reference sequence). The DNA of the CDR3 is TGTGCCAGCAGTTCCCGGACAGGGAGGTTCACTGAAGCTTTCTTT. It specifies CASSSRTGRFTEAFF.

This clone has only one observation. This chain uses TRBV18 with TRBJ2-5, with D perhaps TRBD2 (5 bases). The CDR3 loop spans 15 amino acids. Trimming removed 4 bases at V and 0 bases at J, with 12 bases between. The germline CDR1 and CDR2 sequences are KGHSH and LQKENI. The CDR3 spells CASSLTLGNQETQYF. As DNA, the CDR3 is TGTGCCAGCTCACTAACGCTCGGGAACCAAGAGACCCAGTACTTC.

The rearrangement links TRBV6-5 to TRBJ2-7, with 10 bases matching TRBD1. V was clipped by 2 bases and J by 7 bases; unmatched bases: 11. The germline V gene encodes CDR1 MNHEY and CDR2 SVGAGI. The CDR3 has 16 amino acids. The CDR3 DNA reads as TGTGCCAGCAGTTACGCGGCTTGGACAGGGGGTGGGGAGCAGTACTTC. This codes for CASSYAAWTGGGEQYF.

This clone was picked up one time. The chain carries TRBV11-2 and TRBJ2-7; D is uncertain. The V gene lost 5 bases and the J gene lost 3 bases, with 20 bases spanning the gap. Germline V gene lookup returns CDR1 SGHAT and CDR2 FQNNGV. This CDR3 region has 16 residues. The chain's CDR3 is CASSPRVPGWGYEQYF. CDR3 coding DNA: TGTGCCAGCAGCCCTCGCGTACCCGGGTGGGGCTACGAGCAGTACTTC.

The rearrangement uses TRBV10-1 and TRBJ2-2; a possible D gene is TRBD2 (5 bases). Trimming took off 2 bases at V and 4 bases at J, with 8 bases between the two ends. This CDR3 is 14 amino acids long. The germline V gene encodes CDR1 WNHNN and CDR2 SYGVQD (reference sequence). CDR3 residues: CASSETRGTGELFF. The CDR3, as DNA: TGCGCCAGCAGTGAGACTAGAGGCACCGGGGAGCTGTTTTTT.

The J gene is TRBJ2-7, the V gene TRBV6-4; D gene uncertain. V lost 2 bases and J lost 2, with 22 bases in between. Germline loops: CDR1 MRHNA, CDR2 SNTAGT. The CDR3 runs 18 residues. The CDR3 DNA reads as TGTGCCAGCAGTGACCGCGTGAGGAGTTTTGGTCGCACCTACGAGCAGTACTTC. Residues: CASSDRVRSFGRTYEQYF.

This clone showed up just once. The genes are TRBV24-1 and TRBJ2-1; 9 nucleotides match TRBD2. J was trimmed by 9 bases and V by 3 bases; bases with no gene match: 8. Germline CDR1 KGHDR, CDR2 SFDVKD. This CDR3 contains 15 residues. The CDR3 loop reads CATSDGGGVPREQFF. The CDR3 region has the DNA TGTGCCACCAGTGATGGCGGGGGGGTACCTCGTGAGCAGTTCTTC.

This clone appeared a few times. This chain links TRBV30 with TRBJ2-3, with D possibly matching TRBD1 (8 bases). The CDR3 has 15 residues. The germline CDR1 and CDR2 sequences are GTSNPN and SVGIG (reference sequence). V gave up 0 bases and J gave up 10 bases, with 20 bases separating them. The CDR3 DNA is TGTGCCTGGAGTGTATACACAGGGGGGGTTTCTGCGCAGTATTTT. Protein sequence: CAWSVYTGGVSAQYF.

The chain is built from TRBV5-1 and TRBJ2-2; 9 bases map to TRBD2. The germline CDR1 and CDR2 sequences are SGHRS and YFSETQ. The CDR3 sequence is 16 residues long. J lost 5 bases, V lost 0 bases, and 5 bases had no gene match. This CDR3 is CASSLVASGTTGELFF. In DNA form, the CDR3 reads TGCGCCAGCAGCTTGGTGGCTAGCGGGACAACCGGGGAGCTGTTTTTT.